A single sample is the source of the 25 T cell receptor beta chains below, sequenced in a study of blood T cell repertoires in COVID-19 (TCRdb year 2020). Library construction relied on the immunoSEQ multiplex PCR assay. The source is immuneACCESS, and TCRdb retained only in-frame sequences with V and J called. Part of the clones is not carried over; for the studies checked, unresolved V genes explain less than half of this, and the remainder is unexplained. The sample table shows about 130,000 clones, and 60% to 75% are seen once. The ten biggest clones cover approximately 2% of the sample. The sample taken for sequencing was peripheral blood. These receptors all come from a woman between 65 and 79 years old with acute or convalescent COVID-19.

Note on this clone: The junction and the germline gene differ at one end; a read error may be behind it. The chain uses TRBV5-4 and TRBJ1-2; tentatively, D is TRBD1 (5 bases). This CDR3 spans 12 amino acids. The germline gives CDR1 SGHNT, CDR2 YYREEE (reference sequence). The CDR3 protein is CASSVVGRVSAF. In DNA, the CDR3 is TGTGCCAGCAGCGTGGTGGGCAGGGTGAGCGCCTTC. The whole variable domain, remainder taken from reference TRBV5-4 and TRBJ1-2, is ETGVTQSPTHLIKTRGQQVTLRCSSQSGHNTVSWYQQALGQGPQFIFQYYREEENGRGNFPPRFSGLQFPNYSSELNVNALELDDSALYLCASSVVGRVSAFGSGTRLTVV.

The count of this clone is one. The gene calls are TRBV7-9 and TRBJ1-4, with 7 bases identical to TRBD1. Germline lookup yields CDR1 SEHNR and CDR2 FQNEAQ (reference sequence). This CDR3 region has 16 residues. Trimming removed 5 bases from V and 3 bases from J; junction bases left unmatched: 9. CDR3 nucleotide sequence: TGTGCCAGCAGCGCAGGGAAGGGGGCCGCTAATGAAAAACTGTTTTTT. Translating gives CASSAGKGAANEKLFF.

The chain uses TRBV6-5 and TRBJ1-2; D possibly corresponds to TRBD1 (6 bases). CDR1 is MNHEY and CDR2 is SVGAGI in the germline V gene. The CDR3 totals 14 residues. Trimming took 5 bases from V and 8 from J, leaving 18 bases between them. The DNA for the CDR3 is TGTGCCAGCAGTAACACAGGGACGTCGCGAGGCTACACCTTC. As protein: CASSNTGTSRGYTF.

This sequence joins TRBV6-5 and TRBJ2-3; 9 nucleotides agree with TRBD2. Germline assignment: CDR1 MNHEY and CDR2 SVGAGI. With V trimmed by 6 bases and J by 3 bases, 4 bases remained unmatched. The CDR3 runs 14 residues. The CDR3 loop is CASRGLAGTDTQYF. The CDR3 DNA sequence: TGTGCCAGCAGGGGGCTAGCGGGAACAGATACGCAGTATTTT.

The chain links TRBV7-9 to TRBJ2-3, with D perhaps matching TRBD1 (6 bases). Germline loops: CDR1 SEHNR, CDR2 FQNEAQ (reference sequence). V gave up 6 bases and J gave up 0 bases, with 16 bases separating them. The CDR3 consists of 16 residues. Written as DNA, the CDR3 is TGTGCCAGCAGAAGCCGAAGAGGACAGAGCACAGATACGCAGTATTTT. It specifies CASRSRRGQSTDTQYF.

The chain employs TRBV20-1 and TRBJ2-1; 7 bases are shared with TRBD1. After removal of 5 bases from V and 6 bases from J, the junction contained 1 base not matched to a gene. Germline CDR1 and CDR2: DFQATT and SNEGSKA (reference sequence). The CDR3 is 11 amino acids. CDR3 DNA: TGCAGTGCTGACAGGGTCAATGAGCAGTTCTTC. Translation gives CSADRVNEQFF.

This CDR3 is CASSWTGLNTEAFF. The CDR3 nucleotides are TGTGCCAGCAGCTGGACAGGGCTGAACACTGAAGCTTTCTTT. The chain is built from TRBV6-5 and TRBJ1-1; 8 nucleotides align to TRBD1. CDR1 and CDR2 (germline): MNHEY, SVGAGI. Trimming cost V 6 bases and J 0 bases; bases outside gene matches: 3. This CDR3 spans 14 amino acids.

The chain employs TRBV18 and TRBJ2-2; tentative D call: TRBD2 (5 bases). Germline CDR1 reads KGHSH; CDR2 reads LQKENI. Deletions cut 2 bases from V and 5 bases from J, with 12 bases between. There are 15 residues in the CDR3. CDR3 loop: CASSPFRGGTGELFF. The DNA for the CDR3 is TGTGCCAGCTCACCATTTAGAGGCGGGACCGGGGAGCTGTTTTTT.

This clone was seen repeatedly, ten times or more. The CDR3 loop is CASSLATGRQNSPLHF. The CDR3 nucleotides are TGCGCCAGCAGCTTGGCCACAGGGCGGCAAAATTCACCCCTCCACTTT. The chain has TRBV5-1 and TRBJ1-6, with a tentative D call TRBD1 (6 bases). Germline CDR1 and CDR2: SGHRS and YFSETQ. The CDR3 runs 16 residues. Trimming left V 0 bases short and J 7 bases short, with 14 bases between.

This clone was seen once. This chain joins TRBV29-1 and TRBJ2-7; the match to TRBD1 covers 9 bases. V shed 6 bases, J shed 1 base, and the junction held 7 bases outside the gene matches. The CDR3 runs to 14 residues. Per the germline V gene, CDR1 is SQVTM and CDR2 is ANQGSEA. The CDR3 loop is CSVEATGGSYEQYF. The DNA for the CDR3 is TGCAGCGTCGAGGCGACAGGGGGATCCTACGAGCAGTACTTC.

The genes are TRBV21-1 and TRBJ2-7; TRBD2 was called by the table and not checked on the DNA. TRBV21-1 is a pseudogene. The CDR3 extends over 15 amino acids. CDR3 nucleotides: TGTGCCAGCAGCGGACTAGCGGGTGGTACCTACGAGCAGTACTTC. It translates to CASSGLAGGTYEQYF.

The genes are TRBV5-6 and TRBJ1-1; possible D gene TRBD1, 5 bases. V gave up 0 bases and J gave up 10 bases, with 10 bases separating them. CDR1 SGHDT and CDR2 YYEEEE come from the germline V gene. This CDR3 region has 12 residues. The CDR3 loop reads CASSLERQRAFF. CDR3 in DNA: TGTGCCAGCAGCTTGGAAAGACAGAGAGCTTTCTTT.

This chain connects TRBV5-1 to TRBJ1-2, with TRBD1 matching over 7 bases. V dropped 4 bases and J dropped 8; count of bases not matched to a gene: 11. This CDR3 has 14 residues. The germline CDR1 and CDR2 sequences are SGHRS and YFSETQ. CDR3 sequence reads: CASSLQTGYGGYTF. The CDR3 bases are TGCGCCAGCAGCCTCCAGACAGGGTACGGCGGCTACACCTTC.

This chain uses TRBV2 with TRBJ2-7; D is undetermined. V was pared by 7 bases and J by 4 bases, with 8 bases between. Germline loops: CDR1 SNHLY, CDR2 FYNNEI. The CDR3 has 11 amino acids. The CDR3 here is CASTLGYEQYF. The CDR3 DNA reads as TGTGCCAGCACCCTAGGATACGAGCAGTACTTC.

V usage is TRBV5-1 and J usage is TRBJ1-6; no firm D call. The CDR3 consists of 14 residues. Germline assignment: CDR1 SGHRS and CDR2 YFSETQ. V was cut by 4 bases and J by 2 bases, with 7 bases left in between. Here the CDR3 reads CASSPGAYNSPLHF. CDR3 bases: TGCGCCAGCAGCCCCGGGGCCTATAATTCACCCCTCCACTTT.

The rearrangement uses TRBV10-3 and TRBJ2-3, with D possibly TRBD1 on 7 matching bases. Per germline, CDR1 ENHRY and CDR2 SYGVKD. V was trimmed by 3 bases and J by 2 bases, leaving 21 bases between them. This CDR3 is 18 amino acids long. CDR3 DNA sequence: TGTGCCATCAGTGACCAAACCCGACGGAGGGGGCCCACAGATACGCAGTATTTT. This encodes CAISDQTRRRGPTDTQYF.

The chain uses TRBV7-9 and TRBJ1-5; D may be TRBD1 (6 bases). This CDR3 region has 15 residues. The germline V gene encodes CDR1 SEHNR and CDR2 FQNEAQ (reference sequence). The V end was cut by 1 base, the J end by 3 bases, with 10 bases between. CDR3 protein: CASSLGGQFNQPQHF. CDR3 sequence (DNA): TGTGCCAGCAGCTTAGGTGGACAGTTCAATCAGCCCCAGCATTTT. Looking up the rest from reference TRBV7-9 and TRBJ1-5 gives the full variable domain: DTGVSQNPRHKITKRGQNVTFRCDPISEHNRLYWYRQTLGQGPEFLTYFQNEAQLEKSRLLSDRFSAERPKGSFSTLEIQRTEQGDSAMYLCASSLGGQFNQPQHFGDGTRLSIL.

The V gene is TRBV10-1, the J gene TRBJ2-1; TRBD2 aligns across 9 bases. CDR3 length equals 15 residues. Germline assignment: CDR1 WNHNN and CDR2 SYGVQD (reference sequence). The junction had 11 bases not matched to a gene; V was cut back by 9 bases and J by 5 bases. CDR3 sequence reads: CARLAGDPPNNEQFF. CDR3 in DNA: TGCGCCAGATTAGCGGGAGATCCCCCCAACAATGAGCAGTTCTTC.

The chain links TRBV5-5 to TRBJ1-3; D may be TRBD1 (5 bases). Trimming stripped 0 bases from V and 0 bases from J, with 13 bases between. Germline CDR1 and CDR2: SGHKS and YYEKEE (reference sequence). CDR3 length: 17 amino acids. CDR3 in amino acids: CASSLAPGLNSGNTIYF. As DNA, the CDR3 is TGTGCCAGCAGCTTGGCCCCGGGACTCAACTCTGGAAACACCATATATTTT.

The rearrangement joins TRBV11-2 to TRBJ1-1, with unresolved D. Trimming cost V 4 bases and J 6 bases, with 15 bases left between them. CDR1 and CDR2 from the germline V gene are SGHAT and FQNNGV. There are 14 residues in the CDR3. CDR3 region: CASSSIGMRAEAFF. DNA for the CDR3: TGTGCCAGCAGCTCGATAGGGATGAGGGCTGAAGCTTTCTTT. Variable domain in full (rest from reference TRBV11-2 and TRBJ1-1): EAGVAQSPRYKIIEKRQSVAFWCNPISGHATLYWYQQILGQGPKLLIQFQNNGVVDDSQLPKDRFSAERLKGVDSTLKIQPAKLEDSAVYLCASSSIGMRAEAFFGQGTRLTVV.

The gene calls are TRBV6-6 and TRBJ1-3, with D uncertain. The CDR3 is 10 residues long. Germline-derived CDR1 and CDR2 are MNHNY and SVGAGI (reference sequence). V was shortened by 6 bases and J by 7 bases, with 4 bases between the two germline ends. CDR3 bases: TGTGCCAGCAGGGAGAACACCATATATTTT. The encoded protein is CASRENTIYF.

This clone was recorded only once. The chain uses TRBV19 and TRBJ2-1; maybe TRBD2 (6 bases). This CDR3 is built from 16 residues. The germline V gene encodes CDR1 LNHDA and CDR2 SQIVND (reference sequence). Trimming pared 1 base from V and 3 bases from J, leaving 13 bases between. This CDR3 reads CASSIAFPGDYNEQFF. CDR3 in DNA: TGTGCCAGTAGTATAGCCTTCCCGGGAGACTACAATGAGCAGTTCTTC. Supplemented by reference TRBV19 and TRBJ2-1, the full variable domain reads DGGITQSPKYLFRKEGQNVTLSCEQNLNHDAMYWYRQDPGQGLRLIYYSQIVNDFQKGDIAEGYSVSREKKESFPLTVTSAQKNPTAFYLCASSIAFPGDYNEQFFGPGTRLTVL.

The count of this clone is one. CDR3 nucleotide sequence: TGTGCCAGCAGGAAGGACAGTTCCTATGGCTACACCTTC. Translated, it gives CASRKDSSYGYTF. The J gene is TRBJ1-2, the V gene TRBV3-1 (or the pseudogene TRBV3-2); a weak D match, TRBD1 (6 bases). Germline V lookup: CDR1 LGHDT, CDR2 YNNKEL (reference sequence). Trimming stripped 6 bases from V and 4 bases from J, with 12 bases between. The CDR3 is 13 residues long.

The chain combines TRBV6-5 with TRBJ1-2; 7 bases map to TRBD1. Trimming cost V 0 bases and J 5 bases; bases outside gene matches: 6. Per germline, CDR1 MNHEY and CDR2 SVGAGI. The CDR3 sequence is 15 residues long. CDR3 in DNA: TGTGCCAGCAGTTACTCGAAGGGGGCGGGGTATGGCTACACCTTC. Its protein is CASSYSKGAGYGYTF.

This rearrangement joins TRBV3-1 (or the pseudogene TRBV3-2) to TRBJ2-3, with D tentatively TRBD1 (6 bases). V lost 5 bases and J 6 bases, leaving 18 bases between the germline ends. The CDR3 consists of 15 residues. The germline gives CDR1 LGHDT, CDR2 YNNKEL (reference sequence). CDR3 amino acids: CASSNLGADRDTQYF. CDR3 coding DNA: TGTGCCAGCAGCAATTTGGGGGCGGATCGGGATACGCAGTATTTT.